Below are 31 T cell receptor beta chains sequenced from a single sample in a study of beta chain features in type 1 diabetes. TCRB transcripts that were expressed got sequenced, as all of the isolated RNA had been reverse transcribed. Sequencing used immunoSEQ multiplex PCR; TCRdb keeps in-frame clones, though not all of them. The sample lists a few hundred thousand clones; about 25% were seen once. The sample consisted of central memory CD4+ T cells from blood. Receptors were obtained from a man aged 25-45 years in good health.

Notes on this clone: Mismatch with germline at one junction end may stem from a read error. The V gene is TRBV12-5, the J gene TRBJ2-7; D is uncertain. From germline, CDR1 is LGHNT and CDR2 FRNRAP. This CDR3 has 16 residues. In nucleotides, the CDR3 is TGTGCTAGTGCCCCTCCGCCGGACCCCAGATCCTCCGAGCAGTACTTC. This sequence encodes CASAPPPDPRSSEQYF. The full variable domain, its missing parts supplied by reference TRBV12-5 and TRBJ2-7, is DARVTQTPRHKVTEMGQEVTMRCQPILGHNTVFWYRQTMMQGLELLAYFRNRAPLDDSGMPKDRFSAEMPDATLATLKIQPSEPRDSAVYFCASAPPPDPRSSEQYFGPGTRLTVT.

This chain's CDR3 is CASSLGTTTDTQYF. The CDR3 DNA follows: TGTGCCAGCAGCCTGGGGACAACTACAGATACGCAGTATTTT. The V and J genes are TRBV5-4 and TRBJ2-3, with D tentatively TRBD1 (6 bases). V lost 4 bases and J lost 3, with 12 bases in between. Germline lookup yields CDR1 SGHNT and CDR2 YYREEE (reference sequence). The CDR3 loop spans 14 amino acids.

The chain joins TRBV14 to TRBJ2-7; the D call may be TRBD1 or TRBD2 (5 bases each). Germline V lookup: CDR1 SGHDN, CDR2 FVKESK. V was pared by 2 bases and J by 0 bases, with 17 bases between. The CDR3 sequence is 17 residues long. In DNA, the CDR3 is TGTGCCAGCAGCCAACGGTTCGGGGCTGGATACTCCTACGAGCAGTACTTC. Amino acid sequence: CASSQRFGAGYSYEQYF.

CDR3 sequence reads: CAWSLGQGGQPQHF. The CDR3 DNA sequence: TGTGCCTGGAGTCTAGGACAGGGTGGGCAGCCCCAGCATTTT. The V and J genes are TRBV30 and TRBJ1-5; 8 bases map to TRBD1. The CDR3 is 14 amino acids. Germline loops: CDR1 GTSNPN, CDR2 SVGIG (reference sequence). The J segment lost 7 bases and the V segment lost 2 bases, leaving 7 bases of the junction unmatched.

CDR3 residues: CASSSGASGSRAQYF. The CDR3 nucleotides read TGTGCCAGCAGCTCGGGGGCTAGCGGCTCCCGGGCCCAGTACTTC. This chain links TRBV7-2 with TRBJ2-5; D is possibly TRBD2 (7 bases). With 4 bases removed from V and 9 bases from J, the gap between germline ends came to 21 bases. Germline V gene sequence: CDR1 SGHTA, CDR2 FQGNSA. The CDR3 is made up of 15 amino acids. Looking up the rest from reference TRBV7-2 and TRBJ2-5 gives the full variable domain: GAGVSQSPSNKVTEKGKDVELRCDPISGHTALYWYRQSLGQGLEFLIYFQGNSAPDKSGLPSDRFSAERTGGSVSTLTIQRTQQEDSAVYLCASSSGASGSRAQYFGPGTRLLVL.

This chain joins TRBV27 and TRBJ2-3; tentative D call: TRBD1 (5 bases). The CDR3 has 13 residues. Looked up from germline, CDR1 is MNHEY and CDR2 is SMNVEV (reference sequence). Trimming removed 8 bases from V and 1 base from J, with 10 bases in between. CDR3 in amino acids: CASRKTGTDTQYF. The CDR3, as DNA: TGTGCCAGCCGTAAGACAGGCACAGATACGCAGTATTTT.

This clone came up a few times. The chain joins TRBV12-5 to TRBJ2-5, with TRBD1 matching 10 bases. The CDR3 has 15 residues. CDR1 and CDR2 from the germline V gene are LGHNT and FRNRAP. The V segment lost 5 bases and the J segment 5 bases; nucleotides outside the gene matches: 8. The CDR3: CASGDDRGRGETQYF. In DNA, the CDR3 is TGTGCTAGTGGTGATGACAGGGGGCGCGGGGAGACCCAGTACTTC.

This clone was seen a few times. The rearrangement links TRBV30 to TRBJ1-2; the D gene is possibly TRBD1 (5 bases). Germline lookup yields CDR1 GTSNPN and CDR2 SVGIG (reference sequence). The V and J ends lost 4 bases and 1 base respectively, with 7 bases between them. CDR3 length equals 12 residues. CDR3 bases: TGTGCCTGGACAGGGAATAACTATGGCTACACCTTC. Protein product: CAWTGNNYGYTF.

The rearrangement uses TRBV7-2 and TRBJ2-1; TRBD1 agrees at 7 bases. Germline lookup yields CDR1 SGHTA and CDR2 FQGNSA. This CDR3 has 16 amino acids. Trimming took 4 bases from V and 8 from J; bases not matched to a gene: 14. The CDR3 coding sequence is TGTGCCAGCAGCTCCGACAGGGAGTACTTCTCATATGAGCAGTTCTTC. Amino acid sequence: CASSSDREYFSYEQFF. The full variable domain, completed using reference TRBV7-2 and TRBJ2-1, is GAGVSQSPSNKVTEKGKDVELRCDPISGHTALYWYRQSLGQGLEFLIYFQGNSAPDKSGLPSDRFSAERTGGSVSTLTIQRTQQEDSAVYLCASSSDREYFSYEQFFGPGTRLTVL.

V gene TRBV5-1 combines with J gene TRBJ2-5; TRBD1 matches at 9 bases. Germline V gene data show CDR1 as SGHRS and CDR2 as YFSETQ. V lost 2 bases to trimming and J lost 1 base; unmatched junction nucleotides: 3. This CDR3 is 15 amino acids long. DNA of the CDR3: TGCGCCAGCAGCTTTGGGGACAGGGCCCAAGAGACCCAGTACTTC. Its translation: CASSFGDRAQETQYF.

V and J are TRBV7-6 and TRBJ2-7; 7 bases map to TRBD1. The CDR3 totals 13 residues. Germline trimming cut 4 bases from V and 3 bases from J; bases unmatched to any gene: 3. Germline CDR1 is SGHVS and CDR2 is FNYEAQ. The DNA of the CDR3 is TGTGCCAGCAGCTGGGGACAGTTCTACGAGCAGTACTTC. Protein sequence: CASSWGQFYEQYF.

The rearrangement uses TRBV5-6 and TRBJ1-2; no definite D call. The CDR3 is 15 residues long. CDR1 and CDR2 from the germline V gene are SGHDT and YYEEEE. The V end was cut by 3 bases, the J end by 4 bases, with 16 bases between. CDR3 loop: CASSSAGRRTYGYTF. For the CDR3, the DNA is TGTGCCAGCAGCTCCGCCGGACGGAGAACCTATGGCTACACCTTC.

The chain couples TRBV7-2 to TRBJ1-1, with TRBD1 matching over 9 bases. Germline-derived CDR1 and CDR2 are SGHTA and FQGNSA. V dropped 1 base and J dropped 4; count of bases not matched to a gene: 13. This CDR3 has 18 residues. CDR3 protein: CASSLEGWGQGLGTEAFF. CDR3 coding DNA: TGTGCCAGCAGCTTAGAGGGATGGGGACAGGGATTGGGCACTGAAGCTTTCTTT.

The rearrangement uses TRBV7-2 and TRBJ1-1; D is uncertain. V lost 1 base and J 4 bases, leaving 7 bases between the germline ends. CDR1 is SGHTA, CDR2 FQGNSA, per germline. The CDR3 loop spans 13 amino acids. CDR3 sequence (DNA): TGTGCCAGCAGCTTAGATGATATCACTGAAGCTTTCTTT. It specifies CASSLDDITEAFF.

This chain links TRBV30 with TRBJ1-2; D is perhaps TRBD1 (5 bases). V shed 2 bases and J shed 8 bases, with 12 bases lying between them. Germline lookup yields CDR1 GTSNPN and CDR2 SVGIG (reference sequence). There are 12 residues in the CDR3. CDR3: CAWSTGVEGYTF. The CDR3 DNA reads TGTGCCTGGAGTACGGGGGTGGAGGGCTACACCTTC.

This rearrangement joins TRBV9 to TRBJ2-3; D remains ambiguous. Trimming pared 1 base from V and 2 bases from J, leaving 14 bases between. The CDR3 extends over 16 amino acids. Germline CDR1 is SGDLS and CDR2 is YYNGEE. CDR3 amino acids: CASSVSSRSSTDTQYF. The CDR3 DNA is TGTGCCAGCAGCGTAAGTAGCCGCTCTTCCACAGATACGCAGTATTTT.

This chain links TRBV7-2 with TRBJ2-3; the D is unclear. Per germline, CDR1 SGHTA and CDR2 FQGNSA. This CDR3 is built from 16 residues. The ends were cut back, 2 bases at V and 0 bases at J, with 12 bases in the middle. In DNA form, the CDR3 reads TGTGCCAGCAGCTTAAAAGGAGCGCCTAGCACAGATACGCAGTATTTT. This sequence encodes CASSLKGAPSTDTQYF.

The chain links TRBV11-1 to TRBJ2-7; tentatively, D is TRBD1 (6 bases). Trimming removed 3 bases from V and 2 bases from J, with 11 bases in between. The CDR3 loop spans 14 amino acids. CDR1 SGHAT and CDR2 FQDESV come from the germline V gene (reference sequence). CDR3 in amino acids: CASSLGRGAYEQYF. In DNA, the CDR3 is TGTGCCAGCAGCTTGGGCAGGGGCGCCTACGAGCAGTACTTC. Supplemented by reference TRBV11-1 and TRBJ2-7, the full variable domain reads EAEVAQSPRYKITEKSQAVAFWCDPISGHATLYWYRQILGQGPELLVQFQDESVVDDSQLPKDRFSAERLKGVDSTLKIQPAELGDSAMYLCASSLGRGAYEQYFGPGTRLTVT.

This chain uses TRBV14 with TRBJ2-7; D possibly corresponds to TRBD1 (6 bases). Germline V CDR1 and CDR2: SGHDN, FVKESK. The V end was cut by 2 bases, the J end by 4 bases, with 6 bases between. The CDR3 totals 12 residues. The CDR3 DNA is TGTGCCAGCAGCCAAACAGGGTACGAGCAGTACTTC. Its protein is CASSQTGYEQYF.

This chain uses TRBV5-1 with TRBJ2-7; the match to TRBD1 covers 8 bases. Per the germline V gene, CDR1 is SGHRS and CDR2 is YFSETQ. This CDR3 is built from 15 residues. J was trimmed by 4 bases and V by 0 bases; bases with no gene match: 6. For the CDR3, the DNA is TGCGCCAGCAGCTTGGTGGGGACAGGACATTACGAGCAGTACTTC. Protein sequence: CASSLVGTGHYEQYF.

This chain joins TRBV10-1 and TRBJ2-7, with 10 bases fitting TRBD1. Unmatched junction bases numbered 8, after V lost 3 bases and J lost 6 bases. The length of the CDR3 is 15 residues. Germline V gene sequence: CDR1 WNHNN, CDR2 SYGVQD (reference sequence). The CDR3 DNA follows: TGCGCCAGCAGTGACTCCGGGACAGGGGTCCGCGAGCAGTACTTC. Protein product: CASSDSGTGVREQYF.

V and J are TRBV15 and TRBJ1-1; 7 bases map to TRBD1. The germline gives CDR1 LNHNV, CDR2 YYDKDF (reference sequence). The ends lost 3 bases at V and 11 bases at J; junction bases unmatched: 15. The CDR3 covers 15 residues. The CDR3 here is CATSSARGKGAVAFF. CDR3 sequence (DNA): TGTGCCACCAGCAGTGCCCGGGGAAAGGGGGCCGTGGCTTTCTTT.

The CDR3 DNA is TGTGCCAACTCCGCGGGGGGAAACACTGAAGCTTTCTTT. Translation: CANSAGGNTEAFF. V and J are TRBV6-1 and TRBJ1-1; maybe TRBD1 (5 bases). CDR1 MNHNS and CDR2 SASEGT come from the germline V gene. This CDR3 comprises 13 residues. V shed 10 bases and J shed 2 bases, with 14 bases lying between them.

The CDR3 spells CASSAAGGTADTQYF. The CDR3 nucleotides read TGTGCCAGCAGCGCAGCGGGAGGTACGGCAGATACGCAGTATTTT. This chain uses TRBV7-2 with TRBJ2-3; 9 nucleotides line up with TRBD2. This CDR3 region has 15 residues. V dropped 5 bases and J dropped 4; count of bases not matched to a gene: 7. From germline, CDR1 is SGHTA and CDR2 FQGNSA.

This clone was recorded many times. CDR3 loop: CSVDRPLTSLNNEQFF. DNA of the CDR3: TGCAGCGTCGACCGCCCGCTGACTAGTCTTAACAATGAGCAGTTCTTC. The chain uses TRBV29-1 and TRBJ2-1, with D perhaps TRBD2 (6 bases). Looked up from germline, CDR1 is SQVTM and CDR2 is ANQGSEA. The CDR3 sequence is 16 residues long. Trimming left V 6 bases short and J 5 bases short, with 23 bases between.

V usage is TRBV11-2 and J usage is TRBJ2-7, with a weak D call TRBD2 (6 bases). Trimming stripped 6 bases from V and 2 bases from J, with 17 bases between. CDR3 length equals 15 residues. Germline lookup yields CDR1 SGHAT and CDR2 FQNNGV. The CDR3 DNA sequence: TGTGCCAGCAGTCATTCGGGACTGCAAACCTACGAGCAGTACTTC. The encoded protein is CASSHSGLQTYEQYF.

The chain has TRBV30 and TRBJ1-5; D perhaps matches TRBD1 (5 bases). CDR3 length: 12 amino acids. Per the germline V gene, CDR1 is GTSNPN and CDR2 is SVGIG (reference sequence). Between the trimmed V and J ends, which lost 3 bases and 7 bases, there was a span of 10 bases. The CDR3 nucleotides are TGTGCCTGGAGCACGGGGGGACAGCCCCAGCATTTT. Amino acids: CAWSTGGQPQHF.

The J gene is TRBJ2-1, the V gene TRBV11-2, with TRBD1 matching 9 bases. Germline V CDR1 and CDR2: SGHAT, FQNNGV. Unmatched junction bases numbered 3, after V lost 1 base and J lost 5 bases. This CDR3 is 15 amino acids long. The CDR3 DNA reads TGTGCCAGCAGCTTAGCGGGACAGGGAAACAATGAGCAGTTCTTC. It encodes CASSLAGQGNNEQFF.

The V and J genes are TRBV30 and TRBJ1-1; 7 bases fit TRBD1. The CDR3 runs to 12 residues. V dropped 3 bases and J dropped 8; count of bases not matched to a gene: 6. Germline V CDR1 and CDR2: GTSNPN, SVGIG (reference sequence). For the CDR3, the DNA is TGTGCCTGGAGCCAGGGACAGAGAGAAGCTTTCTTT. It codes for CAWSQGQREAFF.

CDR3 residues: CASSNAKRTGPGGYTF. CDR3 DNA: TGTGCCAGTAGTAACGCGAAACGGACAGGCCCGGGTGGCTACACCTTC. The J gene is TRBJ1-2, the V gene TRBV19; 7 bases are a match to TRBD1. Germline lookup yields CDR1 LNHDA and CDR2 SQIVND (reference sequence). The CDR3 extends over 16 amino acids. Trimming at V came to 4 bases and at J to 7 bases, leaving 15 bases not matched to a gene. The variable domain in full, with the rest retrieved from reference TRBV19 and TRBJ1-2, is DGGITQSPKYLFRKEGQNVTLSCEQNLNHDAMYWYRQDPGQGLRLIYYSQIVNDFQKGDIAEGYSVSREKKESFPLTVTSAQKNPTAFYLCASSNAKRTGPGGYTFGSGTRLTVV.

This clone has more than one count but fewer than ten. This chain links TRBV28 with TRBJ2-5, with 14 bases identical to TRBD2. CDR1 is MDHEN, CDR2 SYDVKM, per germline. Trimming removed 4 bases from V and 6 bases from J; junction bases left unmatched: 7. The CDR3 has 16 amino acids. The CDR3 region has the DNA TGTGCCAGCAGTTCCGGGACTAGCGGGAGAGGAAAGACCCAGTACTTC. Its protein product is CASSSGTSGRGKTQYF.